This TCR beta chain appears in the sequencing data of a study of blood T cells in healthy people across ages. Findings and caveats of the study: It was the long-lived donors that had more naive CD4+ cells and higher diversity than aged donors. The percentage of naive T cells correlated strongly with TCR beta diversity.

A second PCR, run for about 7 to 11 cycles, used a sample-barcoded 5' primer plus a J-beta primer mix. From the 5' RACE reads, TCRdb called clonotypes with MiXCR, one entry per CDR3 protein. The profile shows under 950,000 distinct CDR3 sequences, about a fifth of them singletons. On this clonotype: What it binds is unknown.

V shed 1 base and J 5 bases; nucleotides not matched to a gene: 8. The CDR3 is 15 residues long. Germline CDR1 reads DFQATT; CDR2 reads SNEGSKA (reference sequence). Investigators took about 10 milliliters of peripheral blood from every donor. Per sample, a minimum of 6 million PBMCs were isolated. The clonotype comes from an older man in good health. The sequenced sample consisted of blood. The chain recombines TRBV20-1 with TRBJ1-5; the match to TRBD1 covers 7 bases. The CDR3 spells CSARALGQPYQPQHF. Written as DNA, the CDR3 is TGCAGTGCTAGAGCTTTGGGACAGCCGTATCAGCCCCAGCATTTT.